These T cell receptor beta chains were read from a single sample in a study of cytomegalovirus exposure and HLA in healthy donors. TCRdb keeps only in-frame clones here, not all; method: immunoSEQ multiplex PCR. The sample includes some 330,000 clones, more than 80% of them seen just once. Sequencing was carried out using PBMCs. These TCRs come from a young woman in good health and CMV-seronegative. CDR3s include the opening cysteine and the closing phenylalanine or tryptophan. Fields, in order: J gene, V gene, D gene, clone size, CDR3 length, CDR3 protein, CDR3 DNA. The D gene is left open where the match is weak. Rows may omit the clone size; those that give it use once, few, many or a size class.

TRBJ2-5 TRBV29-1 TRBD2 few 20 CSVTGAPGTSGRGSQETQYF TGCAGCGTAACAGGGGCACCCGGGACTAGCGGGAGAGGCTCCCAAGAGACCCAGTACTTC
TRBJ2-7 TRBV2 . few 12 CASRETRPEQYF TGTGCCAGCAGAGAGACCAGGCCCGAGCAGTACTTC
TRBJ2-4 TRBV5-4 . once 13 CASRIQGGNIQYF TGTGCCAGCAGGATACAGGGGGGGAACATTCAGTACTTC
TRBJ1-5 TRBV28 . . 11 CASSSSQPQHF TGTGCCAGCAGTTCCTCTCAGCCCCAGCATTTT
TRBJ2-1 TRBV27 TRBD2 . 15 CASSLLAGTNNEQFF TGTGCCAGCAGTTTGCTAGCGGGAACGAACAATGAGCAGTTCTTC
TRBJ2-7 TRBV15 . . 13 CATSTDTNYEQYF TGTGCCACCAGCACGGACACCAACTACGAGCAGTACTTC
TRBJ2-7 TRBV7-2 TRBD2 . 14 CASSPSGMGHEQYF TGTGCCAGCAGCCCGAGCGGGATGGGCCACGAGCAGTACTTC
TRBJ1-1 TRBV27 TRBD1 . 13 CASRTTGGTEAFF TGTGCCAGCAGAACCACAGGGGGCACTGAAGCTTTCTTT
TRBJ2-7 TRBV5-4 . . 17 CASTPLPGAGGTYEQYF TGTGCCAGCACTCCTTTACCTGGGGCAGGGGGGACCTACGAGCAGTACTTC
TRBJ2-2 TRBV9 TRBD2 few 15 CASSVSGGNTGELFF TGTGCCAGCAGCGTATCGGGAGGGAACACCGGGGAGCTGTTTTTT
TRBJ2-7 TRBV7-9 . . 12 CASSLLGYEQYF TGTGCCAGCAGCTTACTAGGTTACGAGCAGTACTTC
TRBJ2-2 TRBV28 . . 12 CASSRGKGELFF TGTGCCAGCAGCCGGGGGAAAGGGGAGCTGTTTTTT
TRBJ2-1 TRBV9 . . 15 CASSVMGGDVNEQFF TGTGCCAGCAGCGTAATGGGGGGAGACGTGAATGAGCAGTTCTTC
TRBJ2-1 TRBV25-1 TRBD2 . 15 CARPSLAGGNNEQFF TGTGCCAGGCCATCACTAGCGGGAGGGAACAATGAGCAGTTCTTC
TRBJ2-3 TRBV11-2 TRBD2 . 16 CASSFGAGGPADTQYF TGTGCCAGCAGCTTCGGGGCGGGAGGGCCTGCAGATACGCAGTATTTT
TRBJ2-7 TRBV5-1 TRBD2 . 19 CASSLARGLAGPYSYEQYF TGCGCCAGCAGCTTGGCCCGGGGACTAGCGGGACCGTACTCCTACGAGCAGTACTTC
TRBJ1-1 TRBV2 . few 13 CASSDPFSTGAFF TGTGCCAGCAGTGACCCGTTCAGTACAGGAGCTTTCTTT
TRBJ2-1 TRBV9 TRBD2 . 14 CASSAGLAGNEQFF TGTGCCAGCAGCGCGGGACTAGCGGGAAATGAGCAGTTCTTC
TRBJ2-1 TRBV7-2 . few 15 CASSLVREPSGEQFF TGTGCCAGCAGCTTAGTTCGGGAGCCCTCTGGGGAGCAGTTCTTC
TRBJ2-7 TRBV7-8 TRBD2 . 14 CASSPVAGVSEQYF TGTGCCAGCAGCCCGGTAGCGGGAGTATCTGAGCAGTACTTC
TRBJ1-4 TRBV30 TRBD1 . 15 CAWSRGTGGNEKLFF TGTGCCTGGAGTCGAGGGACAGGTGGGAATGAAAAACTGTTTTTT
TRBJ2-1 TRBV2 . . 14 CASRGGSSYNEQFF TGTGCCAGCAGAGGGGGTAGCTCCTACAATGAGCAGTTCTTC
TRBJ1-5 TRBV4-1 TRBD1 . 15 CASSNRGLGNQPQHF TGCGCCAGCAGCAACAGGGGGCTGGGCAATCAGCCCCAGCATTTT
TRBJ1-5 TRBV12-5 . few 16 CASGLVPSPADQPQHF TGTGCTAGTGGTTTGGTACCTAGCCCAGCCGATCAGCCCCAGCATTTT
TRBJ1-5 TRBV27 TRBD1 once 17 CASSPQDRGLSNQPQHF TGTGCCAGCAGTCCCCAGGACAGGGGTCTTAGCAATCAGCCCCAGCATTTT
TRBJ2-2 TRBV11-2 TRBD2 . 15 CASSKGRARTGELFF TGTGCCAGCAGCAAAGGGAGGGCCCGGACCGGGGAGCTGTTTTTT
TRBJ2-3 TRBV6-5 . . 14 CASSAVLDTDTQYF TGTGCCAGCAGCGCGGTATTAGACACAGATACGCAGTATTTT
TRBJ1-3 TRBV4-1 TRBD1 . 17 CASSPGQGPVSGNTIYF TGCGCCAGCAGCCCGGGACAGGGTCCTGTCTCTGGAAACACCATATATTTT
TRBJ2-1 TRBV2 TRBD2 once 14 CARNLLAGGNEQFF TGTGCCAGAAATTTACTAGCGGGAGGTAATGAGCAGTTCTTC
TRBJ2-7 TRBV10-3 TRBD1 few 13 CAIMVQGSYEQYF TGTGCCATCATGGTACAGGGGAGCTACGAGCAGTACTTC
TRBJ2-5 TRBV29-1 . . 13 CSVGRGSQETQYF TGCAGCGTCGGCAGAGGTAGCCAAGAGACCCAGTACTTC
TRBJ2-1 TRBV6-5 . . 15 CASRTGILSYNEQFF TGTGCCAGCAGGACCGGGATCCTTTCCTACAATGAGCAGTTCTTC
TRBJ2-1 TRBV5-1 TRBD1 . 16 CASSLWGPWTGNEQFF TGCGCCAGCAGCTTGTGGGGACCCTGGACAGGCAATGAGCAGTTCTTC
TRBJ2-5 TRBV2 . . 14 CASSESDLQETQYF TGTGCCAGCAGTGAATCGGACTTACAAGAGACCCAGTACTTC
TRBJ2-2 TRBV18 . . 15 CASSPLTENTGELFF TGTGCCAGCTCACCACTGACAGAGAACACCGGGGAGCTGTTTTTT
TRBJ1-1 TRBV5-6 TRBD1 . 13 CASFGAGGIEAFF TGTGCCAGCTTCGGGGCAGGGGGGATTGAAGCTTTCTTT
TRBJ2-7 TRBV27 TRBD1 . 13 CASSRDSSYEQYF TGTGCCAGCAGCCGGGACAGCTCCTACGAGCAGTACTTC
TRBJ2-1 TRBV11-1 TRBD2 . 15 CASSDLAGGRYEQFF TGTGCCAGCAGCGACCTAGCGGGAGGTCGGTATGAGCAGTTCTTC